The present TCR beta chain was sequenced within a study of cytomegalovirus exposure and HLA in healthy donors. Nominally healthy donors were sampled, though unrecorded immune exposures were likely. Germline V lookup: CDR1 MGHRA, CDR2 YSYEKL. The CDR3 covers 12 residues. Trimming took off 0 bases at V and 6 bases at J, with 3 bases between the two ends. Overall study findings and caveats: What a later analysis showed was that several of the most significant clusters appeared linked to common viral pathogens. As was reported, the HLA-A and HLA-B alleles of most subjects were accurately predicted from TCR beta sequences. In vitro experiments confirmed that three CMV-associated chains were specific for CMV antigens.

Regarding this clone: What it binds is unknown.

In the PCR, 60 Vbeta and 13 Jbeta primers were used. Sequencing was performed with immunoSEQ multiplex PCR; in TCRdb, only in-frame clones are kept and a portion is missing. The sample lists under 200,000 clones; roughly 73% were seen once. Sequencing input: PBMCs. This clonotype was obtained from a woman aged 25 to 39 in good health and CMV-seronegative. The genes are TRBV4-1 and TRBJ2-1; no clear D gene. CDR3 nucleotides: TGCGCCAGCAGCCAAGAGAGCAATGAGCAGTTCTTC. It is translated as CASSQESNEQFF.